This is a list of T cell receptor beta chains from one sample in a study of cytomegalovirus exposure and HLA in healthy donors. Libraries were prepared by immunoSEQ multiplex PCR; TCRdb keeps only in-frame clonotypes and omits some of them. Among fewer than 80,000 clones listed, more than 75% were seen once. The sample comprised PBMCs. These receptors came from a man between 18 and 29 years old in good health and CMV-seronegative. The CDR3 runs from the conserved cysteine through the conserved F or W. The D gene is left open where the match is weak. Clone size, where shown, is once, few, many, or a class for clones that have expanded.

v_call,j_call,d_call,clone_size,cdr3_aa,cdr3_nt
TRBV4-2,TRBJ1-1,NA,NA,CASSQDPPGNTEAFF,TGTGCCAGCAGCCAAGATCCCCCCGGGAACACTGAAGCTTTCTTT
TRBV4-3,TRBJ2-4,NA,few,CASSQGGLLGAKNIQYF,TGCGCCAGCAGCCAAGGGGGACTTTTGGGAGCCAAAAACATTCAGTACTTC
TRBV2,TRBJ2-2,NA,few,CASRRAENTGELFF,TGTGCCAGCAGGCGGGCAGAGAACACCGGGGAGCTGTTTTTT
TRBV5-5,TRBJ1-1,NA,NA,CASSRGWGDAEAFF,TGTGCCAGCAGCCGGGGGTGGGGGGACGCTGAAGCTTTCTTT
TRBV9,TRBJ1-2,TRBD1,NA,CASSPDRRGYTF,TGTGCCAGCAGCCCGGACAGGAGGGGCTACACCTTC
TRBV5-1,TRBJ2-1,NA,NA,CASSLAGTPGRFF,TGCGCCAGCAGCCTGGCCGGGACTCCAGGCCGGTTCTTC
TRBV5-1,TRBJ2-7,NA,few,CASSLFGSPSYEQYF,TGCGCCAGCAGCTTGTTCGGGAGTCCCTCCTACGAGCAGTACTTC
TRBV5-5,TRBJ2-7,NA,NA,CASSPGGDPYEQYF,TGTGCCAGCAGCCCTGGCGGGGATCCCTACGAGCAGTACTTC
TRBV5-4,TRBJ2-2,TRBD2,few,CASSPWRGGLTGELFF,TGTGCCAGCAGCCCCTGGCGGGGGGGCCTCACCGGGGAGCTGTTTTTT
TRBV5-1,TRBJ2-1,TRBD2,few,CASSRGTSGSYNEQFF,TGCGCCAGCAGCCGAGGGACTAGCGGCTCCTACAATGAGCAGTTCTTC
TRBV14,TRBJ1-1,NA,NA,CASSQILQGEAFF,TGTGCCAGCAGCCAAATCCTACAGGGTGAAGCTTTCTTT
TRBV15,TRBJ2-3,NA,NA,CATSRDRLQATDTQYF,TGTGCCACCAGCAGAGATCGGCTCCAGGCCACAGATACGCAGTATTTT
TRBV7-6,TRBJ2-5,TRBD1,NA,CASSLVSGGETQYF,TGTGCCAGCAGCTTAGTGTCAGGGGGAGAGACCCAGTACTTC
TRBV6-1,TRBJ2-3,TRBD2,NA,CASSGRGGVGTDTQYF,TGTGCCAGCAGTGGTCGCGGGGGGGTTGGCACAGATACGCAGTATTTT